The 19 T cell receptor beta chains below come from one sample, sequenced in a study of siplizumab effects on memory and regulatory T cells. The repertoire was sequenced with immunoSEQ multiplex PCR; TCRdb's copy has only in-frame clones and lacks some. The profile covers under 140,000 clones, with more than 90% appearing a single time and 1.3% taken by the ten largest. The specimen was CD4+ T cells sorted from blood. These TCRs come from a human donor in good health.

The chain's CDR3 is CAWSRDRSYSSSIFSGANVLTF. The CDR3 DNA is TGTGCCTGGAGTCGGGACAGGTCTTACTCGTCCTCGATCTTCTCTGGGGCCAACGTCCTGACTTTC. The chain recombines TRBV30 with TRBJ2-6, with 8 bases lining up with TRBD1. The ends lost 2 bases at V and 0 bases at J; junction bases unmatched: 21. The germline V gene has CDR1 GTSNPN and CDR2 SVGIG (reference sequence). The CDR3 extends over 22 amino acids. Supplemented by reference TRBV30 and TRBJ2-6, the full variable domain reads SQTIHQWPATLVQPVGSPLSLECTVEGTSNPNLYWYRQAAGRGLQLLFYSVGIGQISSEVPQNLSASRPQDRQFILSSKKLLLSDSGFYLCAWSRDRSYSSSIFSGANVLTFGAGSRLTVL.

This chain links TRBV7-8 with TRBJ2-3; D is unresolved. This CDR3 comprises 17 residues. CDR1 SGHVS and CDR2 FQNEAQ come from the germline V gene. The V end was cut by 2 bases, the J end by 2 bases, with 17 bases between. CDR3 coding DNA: TGTGCCAGCAGCTTAAACTTCGCGGTACATGCCACAGATACGCAGTATTTT. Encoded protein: CASSLNFAVHATDTQYF.

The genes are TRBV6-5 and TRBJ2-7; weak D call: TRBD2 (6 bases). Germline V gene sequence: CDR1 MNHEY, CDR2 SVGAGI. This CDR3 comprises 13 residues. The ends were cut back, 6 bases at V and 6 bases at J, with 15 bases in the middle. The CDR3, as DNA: TGTGCCAGCAGACCGCGGGGTGGGGGCGAGCAGTACTTC. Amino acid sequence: CASRPRGGGEQYF.

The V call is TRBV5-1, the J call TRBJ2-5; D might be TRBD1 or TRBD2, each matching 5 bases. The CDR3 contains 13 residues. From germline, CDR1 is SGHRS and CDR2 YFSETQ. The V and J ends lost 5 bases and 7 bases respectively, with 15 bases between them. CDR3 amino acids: CASRQGGTGTQYF. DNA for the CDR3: TGCGCCAGCAGGCAGGGTGGGACGGGGACCCAGTACTTC.

The CDR3 DNA follows: TGTGCCAGCAGTATGGGACAGGGGGGCACAGATACGCAGTATTTT. It yields the protein CASSMGQGGTDTQYF. The chain employs TRBV6-5 and TRBJ2-3; 11 positions agree with TRBD1. Germline CDR1 reads MNHEY; CDR2 reads SVGAGI. This CDR3 spans 15 amino acids. V shed 5 bases, J shed 1 base, and the junction held 2 bases outside the gene matches.

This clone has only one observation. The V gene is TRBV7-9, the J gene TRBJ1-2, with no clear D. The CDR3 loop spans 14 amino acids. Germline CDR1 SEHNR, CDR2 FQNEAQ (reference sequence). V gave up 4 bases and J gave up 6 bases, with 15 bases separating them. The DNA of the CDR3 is TGTGCCAGCAGCTCGTACCGGGGAGGCGATGGCTACACCTTC. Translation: CASSSYRGGDGYTF.

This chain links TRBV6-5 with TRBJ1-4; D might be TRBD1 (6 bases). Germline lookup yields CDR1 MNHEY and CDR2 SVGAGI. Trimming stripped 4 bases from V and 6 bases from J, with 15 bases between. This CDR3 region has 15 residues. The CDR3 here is CASSSPSGADEKLFF. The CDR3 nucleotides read TGTGCCAGCAGTTCACCTTCGGGGGCGGATGAAAAACTGTTTTTT.

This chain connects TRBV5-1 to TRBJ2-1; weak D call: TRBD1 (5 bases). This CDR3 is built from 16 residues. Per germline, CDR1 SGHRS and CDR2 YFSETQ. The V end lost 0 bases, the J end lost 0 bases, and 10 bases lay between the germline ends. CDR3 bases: TGCGCCAGCAGCTTGGGACAGACGAGCTCCTACAATGAGCAGTTCTTC. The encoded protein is CASSLGQTSSYNEQFF.

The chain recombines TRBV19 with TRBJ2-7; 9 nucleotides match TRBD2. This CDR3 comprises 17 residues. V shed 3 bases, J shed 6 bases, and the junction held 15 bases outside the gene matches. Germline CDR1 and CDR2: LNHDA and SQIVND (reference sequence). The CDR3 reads CASSIRVVGSGSPEQYF. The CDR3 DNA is TGTGCCAGTAGTATCCGGGTCGTGGGTAGCGGGAGCCCCGAGCAGTACTTC.

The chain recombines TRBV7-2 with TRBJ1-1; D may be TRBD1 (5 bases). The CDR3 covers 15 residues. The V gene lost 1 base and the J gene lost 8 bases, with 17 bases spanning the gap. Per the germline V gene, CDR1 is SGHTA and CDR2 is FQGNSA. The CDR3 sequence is CASSLGTAQVREAFF. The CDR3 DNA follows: TGTGCCAGCAGCTTAGGAACAGCACAGGTCCGGGAAGCTTTCTTT.

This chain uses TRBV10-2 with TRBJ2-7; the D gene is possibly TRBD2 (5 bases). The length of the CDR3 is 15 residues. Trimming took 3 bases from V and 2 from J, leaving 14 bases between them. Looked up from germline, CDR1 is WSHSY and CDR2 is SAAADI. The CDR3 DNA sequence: TGCGCCAGCAGTGAAGGAGGCAGATCAACCTACGAGCAGTACTTC. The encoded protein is CASSEGGRSTYEQYF.

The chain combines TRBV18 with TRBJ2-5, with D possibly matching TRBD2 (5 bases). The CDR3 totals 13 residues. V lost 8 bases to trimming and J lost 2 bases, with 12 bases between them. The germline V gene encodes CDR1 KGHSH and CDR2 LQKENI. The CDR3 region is CASTPGNQETQYF. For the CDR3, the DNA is TGTGCCAGCACCCCGGGAAATCAAGAGACCCAGTACTTC. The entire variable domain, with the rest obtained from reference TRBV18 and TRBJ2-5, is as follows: NAGVMQNPRHLVRRRGQEARLRCSPMKGHSHVYWYRQLPEEGLKFMVYLQKENIIDESGMPKERFSAEFPKEGPSILRIQQVVRGDSAAYFCASTPGNQETQYFGPGTRLLVL.

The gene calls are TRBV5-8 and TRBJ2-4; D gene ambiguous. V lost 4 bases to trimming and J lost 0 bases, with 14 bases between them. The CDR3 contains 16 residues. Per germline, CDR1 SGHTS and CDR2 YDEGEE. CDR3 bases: TGTGCCAGCAGCCCAACCCAGGCAATAGCCAAAAACATTCAGTACTTC. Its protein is CASSPTQAIAKNIQYF.

In DNA, the CDR3 is TGCAGTGCTAACGGGGTCACTGAAGCTTTCTTT. This encodes CSANGVTEAFF. The chain employs TRBV20-1 and TRBJ1-1; D is undetermined. Trimming pared 4 bases from V and 4 bases from J, leaving 7 bases between. The CDR3 covers 11 residues. Germline V gene sequence: CDR1 DFQATT, CDR2 SNEGSKA (reference sequence).

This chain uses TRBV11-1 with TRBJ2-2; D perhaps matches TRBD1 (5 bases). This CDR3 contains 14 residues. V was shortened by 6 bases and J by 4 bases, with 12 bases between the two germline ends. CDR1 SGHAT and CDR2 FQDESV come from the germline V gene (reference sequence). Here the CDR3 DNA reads TGTGCCAGCAGACCTATAGACAGCACCGGGGAGCTGTTTTTT. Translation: CASRPIDSTGELFF.

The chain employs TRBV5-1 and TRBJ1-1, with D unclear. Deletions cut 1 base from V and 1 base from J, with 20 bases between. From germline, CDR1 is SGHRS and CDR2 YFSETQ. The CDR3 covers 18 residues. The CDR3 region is CASSLPVGGRHTNTEAFF. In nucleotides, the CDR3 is TGCGCCAGCAGCTTGCCCGTGGGCGGACGGCACACGAACACTGAAGCTTTCTTT. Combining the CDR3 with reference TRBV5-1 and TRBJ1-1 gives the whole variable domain KAGVTQTPRYLIKTRGQQVTLSCSPISGHRSVSWYQQTPGQGLQFLFEYFSETQRNKGNFPGRFSGRQFSNSRSEMNVSTLELGDSALYLCASSLPVGGRHTNTEAFFGQGTRLTVV.

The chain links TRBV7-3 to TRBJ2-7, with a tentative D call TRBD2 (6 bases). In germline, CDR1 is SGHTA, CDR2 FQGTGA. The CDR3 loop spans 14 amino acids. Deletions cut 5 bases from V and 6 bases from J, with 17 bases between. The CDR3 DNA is TGTGCCAGCAGCCCCGAGCCACTAGCTGTCGAGCAGTACTTC. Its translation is CASSPEPLAVEQYF.

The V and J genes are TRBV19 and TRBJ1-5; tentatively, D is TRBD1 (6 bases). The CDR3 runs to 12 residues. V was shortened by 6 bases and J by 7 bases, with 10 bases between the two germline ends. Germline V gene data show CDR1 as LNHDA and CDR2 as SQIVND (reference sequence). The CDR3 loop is CASRGQGQPQHF. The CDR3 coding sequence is TGTGCCAGTAGGGGTCAGGGGCAGCCCCAGCATTTT.

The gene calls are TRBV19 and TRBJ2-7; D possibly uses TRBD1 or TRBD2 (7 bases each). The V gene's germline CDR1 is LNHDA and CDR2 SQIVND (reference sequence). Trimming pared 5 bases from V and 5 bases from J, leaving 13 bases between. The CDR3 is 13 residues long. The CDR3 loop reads CASSQGGIDEQYF. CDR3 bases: TGTGCCAGTAGTCAGGGGGGGATCGACGAGCAGTACTTC.